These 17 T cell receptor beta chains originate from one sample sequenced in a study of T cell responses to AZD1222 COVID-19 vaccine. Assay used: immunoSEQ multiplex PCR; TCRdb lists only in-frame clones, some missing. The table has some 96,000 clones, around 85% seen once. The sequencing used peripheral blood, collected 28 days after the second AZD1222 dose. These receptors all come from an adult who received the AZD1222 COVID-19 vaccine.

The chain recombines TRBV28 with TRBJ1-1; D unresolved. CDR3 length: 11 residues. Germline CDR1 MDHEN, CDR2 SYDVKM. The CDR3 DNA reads TGTGCTTCTGACGGGAACACTGAAGCTTTCTTT. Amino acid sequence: CASDGNTEAFF.

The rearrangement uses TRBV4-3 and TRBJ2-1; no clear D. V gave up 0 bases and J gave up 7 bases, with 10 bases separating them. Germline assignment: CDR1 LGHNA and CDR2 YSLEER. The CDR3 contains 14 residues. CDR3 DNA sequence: TGCGCCAGCAGCCAAGATAAAGGGCGGAATGAGCAGTTCTTC. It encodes CASSQDKGRNEQFF.

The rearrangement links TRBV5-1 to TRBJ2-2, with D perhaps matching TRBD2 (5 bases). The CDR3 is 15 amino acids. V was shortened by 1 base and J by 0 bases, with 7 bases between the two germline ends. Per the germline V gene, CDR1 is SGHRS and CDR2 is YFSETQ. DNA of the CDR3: TGCGCCAGCAGCTTGTTCGGGGCGAACACCGGGGAGCTGTTTTTT. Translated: CASSLFGANTGELFF. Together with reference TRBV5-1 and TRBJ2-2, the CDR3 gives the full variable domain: KAGVTQTPRYLIKTRGQQVTLSCSPISGHRSVSWYQQTPGQGLQFLFEYFSETQRNKGNFPGRFSGRQFSNSRSEMNVSTLELGDSALYLCASSLFGANTGELFFGEGSRLTVL.

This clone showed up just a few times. This CDR3 is CASSLESGQSYEQYF. The CDR3 nucleotides are TGTGCCAGCAGCTTGGAGTCGGGACAGTCCTACGAGCAGTACTTC. The gene calls are TRBV5-6 and TRBJ2-7; 7 nucleotides line up with TRBD1. Germline CDR1 and CDR2: SGHDT and YYEEEE. J gave up 1 base and V 0 bases, and 4 bases lay outside the gene matches. The CDR3 covers 15 residues. Together with reference TRBV5-6 and TRBJ2-7, the CDR3 gives the full variable domain: DAGVTQSPTHLIKTRGQQVTLRCSPKSGHDTVSWYQQALGQGPQFIFQYYEEEERQRGNFPDRFSGHQFPNYSSELNVNALLLGDSALYLCASSLESGQSYEQYFGPGTRLTVT.

The CDR3 DNA sequence: TGTGCCAGCAGCCAACGTCCGGGGCAGCTCTACACCTTC. It specifies CASSQRPGQLYTF. V usage is TRBV16 and J usage is TRBJ1-2, with a tentative D call TRBD1 (5 bases). V was clipped by 2 bases and J by 10 bases, with 14 bases between them. Per the germline V gene, CDR1 is KGHSY and CDR2 is FQNENV. The CDR3 is 13 amino acids.

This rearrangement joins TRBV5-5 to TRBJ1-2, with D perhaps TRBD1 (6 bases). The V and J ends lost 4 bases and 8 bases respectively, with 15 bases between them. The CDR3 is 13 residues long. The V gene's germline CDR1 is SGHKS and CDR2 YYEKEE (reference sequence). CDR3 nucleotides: TGTGCCAGCAGCGGGCGGGGGGCTGAAGGCTACACCTTC. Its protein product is CASSGRGAEGYTF.

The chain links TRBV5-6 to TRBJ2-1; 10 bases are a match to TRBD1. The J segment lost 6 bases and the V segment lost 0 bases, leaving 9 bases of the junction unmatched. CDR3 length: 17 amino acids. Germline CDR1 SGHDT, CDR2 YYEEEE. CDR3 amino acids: CASSLGAGTGAVNEQFF. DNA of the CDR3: TGTGCCAGCAGCTTGGGGGCCGGGACAGGGGCTGTCAATGAGCAGTTCTTC.

Here the CDR3 reads CASSRQVMGNTEAFF. CDR3 bases: TGTGCCAGCTCACGACAGGTAATGGGGAACACTGAAGCTTTCTTT. The chain is built from TRBV18 and TRBJ1-1, with D perhaps TRBD1 (6 bases). The CDR3 extends over 15 amino acids. V lost 4 bases to trimming and J lost 1 base, with 13 bases between them. Looked up from germline, CDR1 is KGHSH and CDR2 is LQKENI. The whole variable domain, remainder taken from reference TRBV18 and TRBJ1-1, is NAGVMQNPRHLVRRRGQEARLRCSPMKGHSHVYWYRQLPEEGLKFMVYLQKENIIDESGMPKERFSAEFPKEGPSILRIQQVVRGDSAAYFCASSRQVMGNTEAFFGQGTRLTVV.

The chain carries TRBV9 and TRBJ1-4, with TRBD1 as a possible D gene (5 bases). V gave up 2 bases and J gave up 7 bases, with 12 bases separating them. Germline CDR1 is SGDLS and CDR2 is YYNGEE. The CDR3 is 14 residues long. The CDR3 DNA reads TGTGCCAGCAGCGTTGGGACTTTAGGTGAAAAACTGTTTTTT. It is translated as CASSVGTLGEKLFF.

CDR3 in amino acids: CASSLGGDTEAFF. The CDR3 coding sequence is TGCGCCAGCAGTTTAGGGGGGGACACTGAAGCTTTCTTT. This chain uses TRBV5-1 with TRBJ1-1; possibly TRBD1 for D (6 bases). The germline V and J ends were trimmed by 5 bases and 3 bases, with 11 bases remaining between them. The CDR3 extends over 13 amino acids. Looked up from germline, CDR1 is SGHRS and CDR2 is YFSETQ.

The CDR3 nucleotides read TGTGCCAGCAGCTTCACAGGTTCAACTAATGAAAAACTGTTTTTT. Translated: CASSFTGSTNEKLFF. The chain is built from TRBV5-6 and TRBJ1-4; D possibly corresponds to TRBD1 (5 bases). This CDR3 contains 15 residues. Germline V gene lookup returns CDR1 SGHDT and CDR2 YYEEEE. With 2 bases removed from V and 0 bases from J, the gap between germline ends came to 8 bases.

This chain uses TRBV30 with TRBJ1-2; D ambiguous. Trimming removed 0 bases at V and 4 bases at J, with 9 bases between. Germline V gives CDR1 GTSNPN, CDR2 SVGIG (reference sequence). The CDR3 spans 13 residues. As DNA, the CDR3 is TGTGCCTGGAGTGTATCGGATTTCTATGGCTACACCTTC. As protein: CAWSVSDFYGYTF. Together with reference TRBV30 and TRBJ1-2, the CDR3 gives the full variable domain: SQTIHQWPATLVQPVGSPLSLECTVEGTSNPNLYWYRQAAGRGLQLLFYSVGIGQISSEVPQNLSASRPQDRQFILSSKKLLLSDSGFYLCAWSVSDFYGYTFGSGTRLTVV.

CDR3 nucleotide sequence: TGTGCCAGCAGCCGAAGACTACGCCGGGACGGACGCTACAATGAGCAGTTCTTC. This translates into CASSRRLRRDGRYNEQFF. The chain employs TRBV16 and TRBJ2-1; either TRBD1 or TRBD2 may fit D (5 bases each). Trimming stripped 4 bases from V and 3 bases from J, with 22 bases between. This CDR3 comprises 18 residues. CDR1 KGHSY and CDR2 FQNENV come from the germline V gene.

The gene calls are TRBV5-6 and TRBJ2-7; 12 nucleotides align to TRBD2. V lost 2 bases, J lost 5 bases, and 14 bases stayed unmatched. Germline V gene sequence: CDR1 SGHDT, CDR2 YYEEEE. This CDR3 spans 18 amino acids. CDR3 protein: CASSFSRILAGGLDEQYF. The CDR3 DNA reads TGTGCCAGCAGCTTCTCTAGGATCCTAGCGGGAGGGCTAGACGAGCAGTACTTC.

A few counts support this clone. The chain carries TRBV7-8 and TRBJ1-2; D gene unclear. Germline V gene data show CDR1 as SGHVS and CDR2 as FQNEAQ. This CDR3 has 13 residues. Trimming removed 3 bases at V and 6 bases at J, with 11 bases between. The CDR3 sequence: CASSFIIQNGYTF. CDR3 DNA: TGTGCCAGCAGCTTTATAATTCAAAATGGCTACACCTTC.

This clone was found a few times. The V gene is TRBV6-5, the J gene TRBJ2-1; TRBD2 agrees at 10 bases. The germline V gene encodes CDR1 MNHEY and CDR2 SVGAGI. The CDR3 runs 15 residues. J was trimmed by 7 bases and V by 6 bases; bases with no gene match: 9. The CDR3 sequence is CASRGPAGGRNEQFF. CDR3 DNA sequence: TGTGCCAGCAGGGGGCCAGCGGGAGGGCGGAATGAGCAGTTCTTC.

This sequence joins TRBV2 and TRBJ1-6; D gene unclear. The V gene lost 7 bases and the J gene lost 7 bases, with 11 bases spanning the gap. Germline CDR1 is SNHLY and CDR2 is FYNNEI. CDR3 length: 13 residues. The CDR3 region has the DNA TGTGCCAGCACTGGACTTGGGAATTCACCCCTCCACTTT. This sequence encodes CASTGLGNSPLHF. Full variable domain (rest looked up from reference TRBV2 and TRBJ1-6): EPEVTQTPSHQVTQMGQEVILRCVPISNHLYFYWYRQILGQKVEFLVSFYNNEISEKSEIFDDQFSVERPDGSNFTLKIRSTKLEDSAMYFCASTGLGNSPLHFGNGTRLTVT.